The clone carrying this T cell receptor beta chain was seen more than once but under ten times. Its specificity is not known. The data were taken from a study of T-cell memory formation after mild COVID-19. Germline lookup yields CDR1 MNHEY and CDR2 SVGAGI. The CDR3 consists of 18 residues. J lost 4 bases, V lost 2 bases, and 13 bases had no gene match. Study results and limitations: The main location of contracting CD4+ clones was CM and EM, and that of contracting CD8+ clones was EMRA.

TCRdb recomputed calls from the 5' RACE reads with MiXCR, one row per CDR3 protein. The table lists under 150,000 distinct CDR3 sequences, 22% of them singletons, with approximately 40% in the top ten. Sample: PBMCs or a T cell subset sorted from them (not recorded which). The receptor was isolated from a man younger than 30 who had mild COVID-19 (a few samples of this study predate the infection). Cell type and time point are not known. The chain links TRBV6-5 to TRBJ2-3, with TRBD2 identical over 9 bases. The CDR3 bases are TGTGCCAGCAGTTACACCCACTTGGCGGGGGGGCCCCCAGATACGCAGTATTTT. Amino acids: CASSYTHLAGGPPDTQYF.